The rows below give T cell receptor beta chains drawn from one sample of a study of blood T cell repertoires in COVID-19. Clones were read by immunoSEQ multiplex PCR, and TCRdb kept only the in-frame ones, dropping some. The sample carries about 120,000 clones, around 87% recorded once. The sequencing sample was made of peripheral blood. These TCRs come from a woman in her 70s with acute or convalescent COVID-19. Both conserved end residues are part of each CDR3. Fields, in order: CDR3 length, J gene, V gene, D gene, CDR3 protein. The D gene is left open where the match is weak.

length: 16
J: TRBJ2-3
V: TRBV10-1
D: TRBD2
CDR3: CASSDPGGGSTDTQYF

length: 16
J: TRBJ1-1
V: TRBV6-2/TRBV6-3
D: TRBD1
CDR3: CASSPSPGQGNTEAFF

length: 16
J: TRBJ2-7
V: TRBV9
D: TRBD2
CDR3: CASSGGLQLAGDRQYF

length: 14
J: TRBJ2-7
V: TRBV2
D: NA
CDR3: CASSERGATYEQYF

length: 13
J: TRBJ1-1
V: TRBV11-2
D: NA
CDR3: CASSLGQNTEAFF

length: 13
J: TRBJ2-7
V: TRBV7-9
D: TRBD2
CDR3: CASSFAGGYEQYF

length: 15
J: TRBJ1-5
V: TRBV6-6
D: TRBD1
CDR3: CASRDRERSNQPQHF

length: 14
J: TRBJ1-5
V: TRBV18
D: TRBD1
CDR3: CASSQDRVQKPQHF

length: 17
J: TRBJ2-1
V: TRBV4-1
D: NA
CDR3: CASSRGGLGGAGNEQFF

length: 13
J: TRBJ1-1
V: TRBV24-1
D: TRBD1
CDR3: CATSGTVNTEAFF

length: 13
J: TRBJ1-2
V: TRBV28
D: TRBD1
CDR3: CASSLLGTGGYTF

length: 12
J: TRBJ1-2
V: TRBV28
D: TRBD1
CDR3: CASNPQGAGYTF

length: 15
J: TRBJ2-7
V: TRBV15
D: TRBD2
CDR3: CATSRSGTSGAEQYF

length: 15
J: TRBJ2-2
V: TRBV6-5
D: NA
CDR3: CASSLLLSTTGELFF

length: 15
J: TRBJ1-6
V: TRBV18
D: TRBD1
CDR3: CASSLAQGVSSPLHF

length: 15
J: TRBJ2-5
V: TRBV4-2
D: TRBD2
CDR3: CASSPTTSPQETQYF

length: 15
J: TRBJ1-6
V: TRBV28
D: NA
CDR3: CASVGGSGFNSPLHF

length: 15
J: TRBJ1-4
V: TRBV5-1
D: TRBD1
CDR3: CASSGRQGTGEKLFF

length: 14
J: TRBJ2-5
V: TRBV24-1
D: NA
CDR3: CATSDTPGQETQYF

length: 14
J: TRBJ1-6
V: TRBV5-1
D: TRBD1
CDR3: CASSLDGQVSPLHF

length: 13
J: TRBJ2-4
V: TRBV24-1
D: NA
CDR3: CAMTTGAKNIQYF

length: 11
J: TRBJ2-7
V: TRBV11-3
D: NA
CDR3: CASSGGSEQYF

length: 16
J: TRBJ1-5
V: TRBV9
D: TRBD1
CDR3: CASSSATGLGNQPQHF

length: 14
J: TRBJ1-2
V: TRBV19
D: NA
CDR3: CASSYEEGPYGYTF

length: 14
J: TRBJ2-7
V: TRBV24-1
D: NA
CDR3: CATSSETGAYEQYF

length: 15
J: TRBJ1-2
V: TRBV5-1
D: NA
CDR3: CASSLEQPQVLGYTF

length: 17
J: TRBJ2-5
V: TRBV7-2
D: TRBD2
CDR3: CASSLGSSGDPRETQYF

length: 15
J: TRBJ2-7
V: TRBV2
D: TRBD2
CDR3: CASDGLAGFTGEQYF

length: 18
J: TRBJ1-3
V: TRBV5-5
D: TRBD1
CDR3: CASSLEQGAAVRGNTIYF

length: 13
J: TRBJ1-1
V: TRBV2
D: NA
CDR3: CASSEDRDTEAFF

length: 14
J: TRBJ2-7
V: TRBV3-1/TRBV3-2
D: TRBD2
CDR3: CASSQDGGRGEQYF

length: 12
J: TRBJ2-3
V: TRBV29-1
D: NA
CDR3: CSARLSTDTQYF

length: 13
J: TRBJ1-4
V: TRBV30
D: NA
CDR3: CAWIGRGNEKLFF

length: 14
J: TRBJ2-3
V: TRBV6-5
D: TRBD2
CDR3: CASSERGAEDTQYF

length: 13
J: TRBJ2-5
V: TRBV21-1
D: NA
CDR3: CASSVEGQETQYF

length: 13
J: TRBJ1-5
V: TRBV7-9
D: NA
CDR3: CASSSVAKDFQHF

length: 15
J: TRBJ2-6
V: TRBV4-1
D: NA
CDR3: CASSQVTSGANVLTF

length: 11
J: TRBJ2-5
V: TRBV2
D: NA
CDR3: CASTGGETQYF

length: 14
J: TRBJ2-7
V: TRBV27
D: NA
CDR3: CASKPGGASFEQYF

length: 13
J: TRBJ2-1
V: TRBV29-1
D: NA
CDR3: CSVEATNYNEQFF

length: 17
J: TRBJ2-1
V: TRBV28
D: NA
CDR3: CASSFSAGQPGSGEQFF

length: 12
J: TRBJ2-7
V: TRBV27
D: NA
CDR3: CASRRSAYEQYF

length: 16
J: TRBJ1-1
V: TRBV11-3
D: NA
CDR3: CASSLVGYRRGTEAFF

length: 17
J: TRBJ2-3
V: TRBV19
D: NA
CDR3: CASSIDLRGVLADTQYF

length: 13
J: TRBJ2-5
V: TRBV7-2
D: TRBD1
CDR3: CASSGQVGETQYF

length: 16
J: TRBJ2-7
V: TRBV5-1
D: NA
CDR3: CASSLGDSHGYNEQYF

length: 13
J: TRBJ2-7
V: TRBV6-1
D: TRBD1
CDR3: CASSEVVTGGQYF

length: 12
J: TRBJ1-1
V: TRBV2
D: NA
CDR3: CASTGDWTEAFF

length: 13
J: TRBJ2-4
V: TRBV12-5
D: NA
CDR3: CASGWGDGNIQYF

length: 21
J: TRBJ2-1
V: TRBV9
D: TRBD1
CDR3: CASSVAIVRGSGTANYNEQFF

length: 14
J: TRBJ2-5
V: TRBV3-1/TRBV3-2
D: TRBD1
CDR3: CASSPGTGGKTQYF

length: 13
J: TRBJ2-7
V: TRBV5-5
D: TRBD1
CDR3: CASSQTGDYEQYF

length: 14
J: TRBJ2-7
V: TRBV13
D: NA
CDR3: CASSLGANSYEQYF

length: 12
J: TRBJ2-7
V: TRBV6-6
D: NA
CDR3: CASSSVTYEQYF

length: 16
J: TRBJ1-6
V: TRBV18
D: NA
CDR3: CASSDTTGGLSSPLHF

length: 13
J: TRBJ1-1
V: TRBV29-1
D: NA
CDR3: CSSRLWGDTEAFF

length: 12
J: TRBJ1-5
V: TRBV28
D: NA
CDR3: CASFRSNQPQHF